This paragraph reports one T cell receptor beta chain. Its antigen remains unknown. The sample belongs to a study of T cells after yellow fever vaccination. The CDR3 loop spans 15 amino acids. From the 5' RACE reads, TCRdb called clonotypes with MiXCR, one entry per CDR3 protein. The sample has hundreds of thousands of distinct CDR3 sequences; approximately 18% are singletons. Regarding the study as a whole: In post-booster samples, most primary-vaccination clones reappeared (just under 97% CD4, roughly 90% CD8).

This clonotype was sampled from a young man who received the YFV17D yellow fever vaccine. The chain carries TRBV3-2 and TRBJ2-5; TRBD1 is the table's D call, not checked against the DNA. TRBV3-2 is flagged as a pseudogene. The starting material was PBMCs, obtained before the yellow fever booster vaccination. This chain's CDR3 is CAQDQGQTYQETQYF. In DNA, the CDR3 is TGTGCCCAGGACCAGGGACAGACGTACCAAGAGACCCAGTACTTC.